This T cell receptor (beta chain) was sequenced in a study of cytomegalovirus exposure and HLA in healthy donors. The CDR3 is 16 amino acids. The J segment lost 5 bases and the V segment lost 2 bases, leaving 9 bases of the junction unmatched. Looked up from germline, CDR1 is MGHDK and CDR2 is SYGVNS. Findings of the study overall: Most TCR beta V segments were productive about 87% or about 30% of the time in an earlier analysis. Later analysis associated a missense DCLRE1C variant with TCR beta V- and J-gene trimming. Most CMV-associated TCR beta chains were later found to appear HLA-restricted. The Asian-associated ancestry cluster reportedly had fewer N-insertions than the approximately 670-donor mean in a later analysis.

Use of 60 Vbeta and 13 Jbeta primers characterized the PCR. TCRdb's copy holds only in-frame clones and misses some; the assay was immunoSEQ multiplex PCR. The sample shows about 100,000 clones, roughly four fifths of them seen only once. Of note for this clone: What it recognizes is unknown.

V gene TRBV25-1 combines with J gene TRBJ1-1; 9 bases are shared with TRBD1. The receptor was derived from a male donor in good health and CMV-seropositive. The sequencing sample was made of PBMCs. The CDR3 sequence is CASSEGQGWVRTEAFF. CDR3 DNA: TGTGCCAGCAGTGAAGGACAGGGGTGGGTTCGGACTGAAGCTTTCTTT.